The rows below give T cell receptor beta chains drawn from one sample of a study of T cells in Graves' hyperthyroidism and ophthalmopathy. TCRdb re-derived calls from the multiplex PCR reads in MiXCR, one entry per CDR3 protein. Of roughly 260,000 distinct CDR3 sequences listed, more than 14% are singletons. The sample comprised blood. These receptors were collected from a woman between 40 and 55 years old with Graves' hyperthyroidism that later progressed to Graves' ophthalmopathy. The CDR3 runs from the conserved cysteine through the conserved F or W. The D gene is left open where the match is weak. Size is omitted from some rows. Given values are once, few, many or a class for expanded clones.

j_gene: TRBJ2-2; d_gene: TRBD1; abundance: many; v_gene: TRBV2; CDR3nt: TGTGCCAGCAGTCGACAGGGGGCTATCACCGGGGAGCTGTTTTTT; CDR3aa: CASSRQGAITGELFF
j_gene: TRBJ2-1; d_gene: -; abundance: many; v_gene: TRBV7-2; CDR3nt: TGTGCCAGCAGCTTATCAGCGGCCCTGAGCACTGAGCAGTTCTTC; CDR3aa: CASSLSAALSTEQFF
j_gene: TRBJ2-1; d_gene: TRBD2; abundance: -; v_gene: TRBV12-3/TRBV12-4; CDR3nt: TGTGCCAGCACCTTAGGACTAGCGGGAGGACCTTACAATGAGCAGTTCTTC; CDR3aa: CASTLGLAGGPYNEQFF
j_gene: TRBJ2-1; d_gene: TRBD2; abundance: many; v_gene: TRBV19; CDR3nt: TGTGCCAGTAGTACTAGCGGATACTACAATGAGCAGTTCTTC; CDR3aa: CASSTSGYYNEQFF
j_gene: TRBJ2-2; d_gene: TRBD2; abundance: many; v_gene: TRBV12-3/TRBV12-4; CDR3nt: TGTGCCAGCAGGCCGGGGGGAGGGAACACCGGGGAGCTGTTTTTT; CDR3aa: CASRPGGGNTGELFF
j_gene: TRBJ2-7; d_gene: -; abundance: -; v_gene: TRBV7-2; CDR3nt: TGTGCCAGCAGCTTAGCGCCCGTGCTCTCATCCTACGAGCAGTACTTC; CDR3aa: CASSLAPVLSSYEQYF
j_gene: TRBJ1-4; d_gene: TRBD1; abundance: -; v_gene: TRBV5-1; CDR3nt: TGCGCCAGCAGCTTGGAGCAGGGGGCGCCGTGGAAACTGTTTTTT; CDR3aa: CASSLEQGAPWKLFF
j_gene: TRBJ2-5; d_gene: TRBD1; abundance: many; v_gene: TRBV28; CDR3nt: TGTGCCAGCAGTTTTTTTGGGGTTCAGCGGTCAGGGGGCGCTCGGTTCTACTTC; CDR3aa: CASSFFGVQRSGGARFYF
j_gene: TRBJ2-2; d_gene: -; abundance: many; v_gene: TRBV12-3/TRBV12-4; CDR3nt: TGTGCCAGCAGTTTTCAACTTGTCAACACCGGGGAGCTGTTTTTT; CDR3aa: CASSFQLVNTGELFF
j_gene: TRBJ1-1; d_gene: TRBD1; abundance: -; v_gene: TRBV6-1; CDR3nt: TGTGCCAGCACCTACAGGGGGCTTGACACTGAAGCTTTCTTT; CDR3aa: CASTYRGLDTEAFF
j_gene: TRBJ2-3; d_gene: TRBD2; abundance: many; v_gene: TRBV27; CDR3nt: TGTGCCAGCAGTCCGTGGACTAGCGGGAGAGGAATAACAGATACGCAGTATTTT; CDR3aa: CASSPWTSGRGITDTQYF
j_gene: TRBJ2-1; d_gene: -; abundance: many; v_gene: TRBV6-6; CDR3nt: TGTGCCAGCAGTTACCCATCAGGGTTTGAGCAGTTCTTC; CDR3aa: CASSYPSGFEQFF
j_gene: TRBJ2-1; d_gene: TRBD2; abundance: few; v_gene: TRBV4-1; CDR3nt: TGCGCCAGCAGCCAAGTCCCCGGGGTAGCGGGGACTCAGTTCTTC; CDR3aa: CASSQVPGVAGTQFF
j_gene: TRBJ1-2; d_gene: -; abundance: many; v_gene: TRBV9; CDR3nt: TGTGCCAGCAGCGTAGCGGAGGGGATCAACTATGGCTACACCTTC; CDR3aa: CASSVAEGINYGYTF
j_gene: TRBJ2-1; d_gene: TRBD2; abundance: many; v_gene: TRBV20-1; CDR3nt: TGCAGTGCCAGCCGACTAGCGGGAGGGCCGGATGAGCAGTTCTTC; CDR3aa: CSASRLAGGPDEQFF
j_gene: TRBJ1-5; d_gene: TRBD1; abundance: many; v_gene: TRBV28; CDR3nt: TGTGCCAGTAGACAGGGGTCGGGCAATCAGCCCCAGCATTTT; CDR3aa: CASRQGSGNQPQHF
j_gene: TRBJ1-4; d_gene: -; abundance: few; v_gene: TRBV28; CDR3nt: TGTGCCAGCAGTTCCCTTGGTACAACTAATGAAAAACTGTTTTTT; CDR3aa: CASSSLGTTNEKLFF
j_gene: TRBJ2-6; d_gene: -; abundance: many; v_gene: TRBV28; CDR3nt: TGTGCCAGCAGTTTCTTAGGGCTAGGGGCCAACGTCCTGACTTTC; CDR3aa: CASSFLGLGANVLTF
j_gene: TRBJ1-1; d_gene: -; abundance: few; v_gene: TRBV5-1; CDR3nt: TGCGCCAGCAGCTTTCGAGGGGGGGTTATGAACACTGAAGCTTTCTTT; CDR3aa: CASSFRGGVMNTEAFF
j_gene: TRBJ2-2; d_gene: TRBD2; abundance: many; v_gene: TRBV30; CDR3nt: TGTGCCTGGACGGGCAGGCCCCGACTAGCTATCGGGGAGCTGTTTTTT; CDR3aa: CAWTGRPRLAIGELFF
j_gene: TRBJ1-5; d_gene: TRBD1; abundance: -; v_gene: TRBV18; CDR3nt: TGTGCCAGCTCACCGCAGGAGGGGGCGGGCAATCAGCCCCAGCATTTT; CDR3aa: CASSPQEGAGNQPQHF
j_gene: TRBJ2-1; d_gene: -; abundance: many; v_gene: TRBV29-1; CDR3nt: TGCAGCGTTGAAGGGTGGCGTGAGCAGTTCTTC; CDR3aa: CSVEGWREQFF
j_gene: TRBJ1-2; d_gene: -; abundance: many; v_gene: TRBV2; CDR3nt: TGTGCCAGCAATAGACAGTCGATGAAAACCCTTTCCTATGGCTACACCTTC; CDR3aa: CASNRQSMKTLSYGYTF
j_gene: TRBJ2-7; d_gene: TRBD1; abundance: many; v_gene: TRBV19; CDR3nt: TGTGCCAGTAGTACCGCCGGGACAGTCTACGAGCAGTACTTC; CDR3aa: CASSTAGTVYEQYF
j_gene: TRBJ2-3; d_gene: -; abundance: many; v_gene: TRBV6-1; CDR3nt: TGTGCCAGCAGTTTCGCCGCGGGGGCAGGGGGCACAGATACGCAGTATTTT; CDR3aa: CASSFAAGAGGTDTQYF
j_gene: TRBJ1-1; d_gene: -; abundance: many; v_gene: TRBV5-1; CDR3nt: TGCGCCAGCAGCTTGGCCGGACGTTCCTTCTTT; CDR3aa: CASSLAGRSFF
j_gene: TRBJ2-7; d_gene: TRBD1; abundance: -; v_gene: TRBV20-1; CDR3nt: TGCAGTGCTGCCGGGACAGAGTACGAGCAGTACTTC; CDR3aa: CSAAGTEYEQYF
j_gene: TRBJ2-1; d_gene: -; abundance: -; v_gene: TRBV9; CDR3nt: TGTGCCAGCAGCCCAGGGGCAGGCTACAATGAGCAGTTCTTC; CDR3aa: CASSPGAGYNEQFF
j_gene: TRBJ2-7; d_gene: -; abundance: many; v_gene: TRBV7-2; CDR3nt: TGTGCCAGCAGTGACTGGGGTTACCTTGAGCAGTACTTC; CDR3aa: CASSDWGYLEQYF
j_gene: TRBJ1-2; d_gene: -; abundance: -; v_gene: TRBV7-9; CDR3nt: TGTGCCAGCAGCCCTCCGCCATACTTCTATGGCTACACCTTC; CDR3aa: CASSPPPYFYGYTF
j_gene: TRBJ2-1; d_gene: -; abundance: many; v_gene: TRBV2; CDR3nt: TGTGCCAGCAGCGGCCCCGCGGGGAGCTCCTACAATGAGCAGTTCTTC; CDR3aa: CASSGPAGSSYNEQFF
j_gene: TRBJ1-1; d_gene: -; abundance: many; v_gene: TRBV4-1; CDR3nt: TGCGCCAGCAGCCAAGTTGCGGTGCCCCCCGGAAAAGCTTTCTTT; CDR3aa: CASSQVAVPPGKAFF
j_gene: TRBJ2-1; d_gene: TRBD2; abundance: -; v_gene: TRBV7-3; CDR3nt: TGTGCCAGCAGCGTCTCCGGGACTAGCGGGAAAAATGAGCAGTTCTTC; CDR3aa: CASSVSGTSGKNEQFF
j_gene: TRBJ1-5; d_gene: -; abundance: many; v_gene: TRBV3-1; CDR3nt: TGTGCCAGCAGCCAAGGCAGGCGAAATCAGCCCCAGCATTTT; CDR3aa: CASSQGRRNQPQHF